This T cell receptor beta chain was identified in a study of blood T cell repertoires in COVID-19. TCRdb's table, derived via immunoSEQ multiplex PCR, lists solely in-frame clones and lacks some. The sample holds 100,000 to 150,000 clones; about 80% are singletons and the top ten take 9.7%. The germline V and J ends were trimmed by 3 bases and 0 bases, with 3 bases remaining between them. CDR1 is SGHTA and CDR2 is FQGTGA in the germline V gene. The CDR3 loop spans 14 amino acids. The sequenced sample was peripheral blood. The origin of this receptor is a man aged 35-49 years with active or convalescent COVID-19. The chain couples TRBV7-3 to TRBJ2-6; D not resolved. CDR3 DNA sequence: TGTGCCAGCAGCTTCAACTCTGGGGCCAACGTCCTGACTTTC. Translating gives CASSFNSGANVLTF.